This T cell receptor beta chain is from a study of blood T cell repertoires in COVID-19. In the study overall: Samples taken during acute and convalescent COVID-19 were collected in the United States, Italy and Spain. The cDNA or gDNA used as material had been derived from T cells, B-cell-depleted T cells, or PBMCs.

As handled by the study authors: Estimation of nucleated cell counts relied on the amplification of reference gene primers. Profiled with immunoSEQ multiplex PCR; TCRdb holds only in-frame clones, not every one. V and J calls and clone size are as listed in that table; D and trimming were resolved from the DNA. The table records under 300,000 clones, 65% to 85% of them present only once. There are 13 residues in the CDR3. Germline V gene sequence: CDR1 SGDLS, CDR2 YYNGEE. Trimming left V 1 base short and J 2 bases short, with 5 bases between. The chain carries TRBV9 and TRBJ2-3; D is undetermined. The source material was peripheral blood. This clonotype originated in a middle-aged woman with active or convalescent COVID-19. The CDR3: CASSVLTTDTQYF. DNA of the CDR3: TGTGCCAGCAGCGTACTAACCACAGATACGCAGTATTTT.